A selection of T cell receptor beta chains follows, all from one sample in a study of early T cells in non-severe SARS-CoV-2 infection. Via MiXCR, TCRdb re-called the 5' RACE reads, giving one row per CDR3 protein. The table lists approximately 65,000 distinct CDR3 sequences, approximately 10% of them singletons, with less than 3.5% in the top ten. The sequencing here drew on whole blood, taken at baseline. These receptors were collected from an adult who was a healthcare worker with PCR-confirmed SARS-CoV-2 infection or an uninfected control (not recorded which). Both conserved end residues are part of each CDR3.

j_call: TRBJ2-7
v_call: TRBV7-2
cdr3_aa: CASRRVRGQDYEQYF

j_call: TRBJ2-7
v_call: TRBV5-1
cdr3_aa: CASASVGGLTYEQYF

j_call: TRBJ2-3
v_call: TRBV19
cdr3_aa: CASRLTGGPENTQYF

j_call: TRBJ2-7
v_call: TRBV7-6
cdr3_aa: CASSLDESSYEQYF

j_call: TRBJ2-1
v_call: TRBV5-5
cdr3_aa: CASSGRQGTFTFSYNEQFF

j_call: TRBJ2-7
v_call: TRBV20-1
cdr3_aa: CSASPGNREVDEQYF

j_call: TRBJ2-7
v_call: TRBV10-3
cdr3_aa: CAISGEGPPREQYF

j_call: TRBJ1-2
v_call: TRBV6-6
cdr3_aa: CASSPRTGKHYGYTF

j_call: TRBJ1-1
v_call: TRBV5-6
cdr3_aa: CASSYWTGGEAFF

j_call: TRBJ1-1
v_call: TRBV15
cdr3_aa: CATSRDVGMNTEAFF

j_call: TRBJ2-1
v_call: TRBV6-2/TRBV6-3
cdr3_aa: CASSYGLRADEQFF

j_call: TRBJ2-7
v_call: TRBV29-1
cdr3_aa: CSVVSQPYEQYF

j_call: TRBJ1-6
v_call: TRBV25-1
cdr3_aa: CASSEWAGPNSPLHF

j_call: TRBJ1-2
v_call: TRBV7-2
cdr3_aa: CASSLIRRVDGYTF

j_call: TRBJ2-7
v_call: TRBV12-3/TRBV12-4
cdr3_aa: CASSFSGGPYEQYF

j_call: TRBJ2-6
v_call: TRBV27
cdr3_aa: CASSSGANVLTF

j_call: TRBJ2-7
v_call: TRBV25-1
cdr3_aa: CASSESYEQYF

j_call: TRBJ2-5
v_call: TRBV7-2
cdr3_aa: CASSLDRASGGETQYF

j_call: TRBJ2-6
v_call: TRBV12-3/TRBV12-4
cdr3_aa: CASSFRGPSGANVLTF

j_call: TRBJ1-2
v_call: TRBV5-1
cdr3_aa: CASSLGDRSFGRYGYTF

j_call: TRBJ2-3
v_call: TRBV5-1
cdr3_aa: CASSLRTSGGLMALTSTDTQYF

j_call: TRBJ1-1
v_call: TRBV10-3
cdr3_aa: CAISEGARNTPGTEAFF

j_call: TRBJ2-3
v_call: TRBV20-1
cdr3_aa: CSAGISTDTQYF

j_call: TRBJ2-7
v_call: TRBV7-2
cdr3_aa: CASRLSGGAPEQYF

j_call: TRBJ2-2
v_call: TRBV27
cdr3_aa: CASSPPSGGAFAGGELFF

j_call: TRBJ1-4
v_call: TRBV20-1
cdr3_aa: CSASYTPEKLFF

j_call: TRBJ1-2
v_call: TRBV18
cdr3_aa: CASSPLGPNRGNYGYTF

j_call: TRBJ1-2
v_call: TRBV29-1
cdr3_aa: CSITGVHGYTF

j_call: TRBJ1-2
v_call: TRBV18
cdr3_aa: CASSPRVQGSNYGYTF

j_call: TRBJ2-3
v_call: TRBV11-1
cdr3_aa: CASSPSGALSTDTQYF

j_call: TRBJ1-3
v_call: TRBV6-5
cdr3_aa: CASSRTGGNTIYF

j_call: TRBJ1-1
v_call: TRBV5-6
cdr3_aa: CASSSPRGRNTEAFF

j_call: TRBJ2-5
v_call: TRBV7-9
cdr3_aa: CASSYQETQYF

j_call: TRBJ1-1
v_call: TRBV10-2
cdr3_aa: CASSEPYRGEGTEAFF

j_call: TRBJ1-4
v_call: TRBV5-4
cdr3_aa: CASSFQRVDGHEKLFF

j_call: TRBJ2-1
v_call: TRBV12-5
cdr3_aa: CASGLGRGEQFF

j_call: TRBJ2-5
v_call: TRBV5-6
cdr3_aa: CASSLKHGQGGTFKETQYF

j_call: TRBJ1-1
v_call: TRBV4-3
cdr3_aa: CASSQEEGLNTEAFF

j_call: TRBJ1-2
v_call: TRBV6-5
cdr3_aa: CASSYGRTQGANYGYTF

j_call: TRBJ2-1
v_call: TRBV20-1
cdr3_aa: CSARIRGGAYNEQFF

j_call: TRBJ1-6
v_call: TRBV13
cdr3_aa: CASSFMGQPLHF

j_call: TRBJ1-2
v_call: TRBV14
cdr3_aa: CASSQAGTEAGYTF

j_call: TRBJ2-1
v_call: TRBV6-5
cdr3_aa: CASSSTGANEQFF

j_call: TRBJ2-7
v_call: TRBV5-1
cdr3_aa: CASSLEGTGYEQYF

j_call: TRBJ2-7
v_call: TRBV7-6
cdr3_aa: CASSLTGLAGNEQYF

j_call: TRBJ2-3
v_call: TRBV6-1
cdr3_aa: CASSVLPGGRTDTQYF

j_call: TRBJ2-2
v_call: TRBV10-3
cdr3_aa: CAISDFQGGTGELFF

j_call: TRBJ2-1
v_call: TRBV11-3
cdr3_aa: CASSNQFDLNNEQFF

j_call: TRBJ1-2
v_call: TRBV6-4
cdr3_aa: CASSDSSRDGTRGYTF

j_call: TRBJ2-6
v_call: TRBV7-2
cdr3_aa: CASSLGLPSGANVLTF

j_call: TRBJ2-7
v_call: TRBV11-2
cdr3_aa: CASSMGWEQYF

j_call: TRBJ2-6
v_call: TRBV6-6
cdr3_aa: CASSPVGGGAGANVLTF

j_call: TRBJ1-1
v_call: TRBV27
cdr3_aa: CASSPALGQGAADVF

j_call: TRBJ1-2
v_call: TRBV20-1
cdr3_aa: CSATPQGAINYGYTF

j_call: TRBJ2-7
v_call: TRBV29-1
cdr3_aa: CSVEDRYEQYF

j_call: TRBJ2-2
v_call: TRBV4-3
cdr3_aa: CASSQEIAGAGELFF

j_call: TRBJ1-5
v_call: TRBV4-3
cdr3_aa: CASSQERRTEQPQHF